A selection of T cell receptor beta chains follows, all from one sample in a study of T cells in Graves' hyperthyroidism and ophthalmopathy. TCRdb independently ran MiXCR on the multiplex PCR reads; one entry per CDR3 protein. The sample shows about 260,000 distinct CDR3 sequences, around 17% of them seen only once. Sequencing used blood. All receptors derive from a woman aged 18 to 35 with Graves' ophthalmopathy. Each CDR3 is given with its conserved first and last residue. The D gene is left open where the match is weak. Only some rows state a clone size, as once, few, many or a class for expanded clones.

J	V	size	D	DNA	CDR3
TRBJ1-2	TRBV20-1	many	.	TGCAGTGCTAGCATGGCCCTCAGCAGGGTAGGGAATAACTATGGCTACACCTTC	CSASMALSRVGNNYGYTF
TRBJ2-7	TRBV20-1	many	TRBD2	TGCAGTGCAGAGATTTTAGCGGGGGGCCTTCCCTACGAGCAGTACTTC	CSAEILAGGLPYEQYF
TRBJ2-3	TRBV7-3	many	TRBD2	TGTGCCAGCAGCTGGACTAGCGGGAATGCAGATACGCAGTATTTT	CASSWTSGNADTQYF
TRBJ2-1	TRBV28	many	.	TGTGCCAGCAGCCCAAAAAAACCCCTTTCGGGACAGCAGTTCTTC	CASSPKKPLSGQQFF
TRBJ1-4	TRBV3-1	many	TRBD1	TGTGCCAGCAGCCCCCGACCGGGACAGGGGGCGGCTAATGAAAAACTGTTTTTT	CASSPRPGQGAANEKLFF
TRBJ2-7	TRBV6-1	many	.	TGTGCCAGCAGTGAAATAGCAGGGGCGCGCGGCGAGCAGTACTTC	CASSEIAGARGEQYF
TRBJ2-1	TRBV20-1	.	.	TGCAGTGCAGCCGGGACTGATTCCTACAATGAGCAGTTCTTC	CSAAGTDSYNEQFF
TRBJ1-1	TRBV12-3/TRBV12-4	many	.	TGTGCCAGCAGTTTATCTGGGTGGTATGCTTTCTTT	CASSLSGWYAFF
TRBJ2-3	TRBV6-5	.	TRBD2	TGTGCCAGCAAGTACTCGGCTAGCGGCTCAGATACGCAGTATTTT	CASKYSASGSDTQYF
TRBJ1-5	TRBV7-9	many	.	TGTGCCAGCAGCTCGGGACCGCGATATCAGCCCCAGCATTTT	CASSSGPRYQPQHF
TRBJ2-2	TRBV13	many	TRBD2	TGTGCCAGCAGCTCACTAGCGGGGAACACCGGGGAGCTGTTTTTT	CASSSLAGNTGELFF
TRBJ2-5	TRBV10-3	many	TRBD2	TGTGCCATCGCCTCTAGCGGGGCACAAGAGACCCAGTACTTC	CAIASSGAQETQYF
TRBJ2-1	TRBV7-6	many	TRBD2	TGTGCCAGCAGCTTATTCCCTAGCGGGTCGTCCAATGAGCAGTTCTTC	CASSLFPSGSSNEQFF
TRBJ2-5	TRBV5-1	.	.	TGCGCCAGCAGCTTGGTAGGCGAACCCGAAGAGACCCAGTACTTC	CASSLVGEPEETQYF
TRBJ1-1	TRBV11-3	many	TRBD1	TGTGCCAGCAGCTTAGTATTCGGGGACAGGGGGCTTTTGAACACTGAAGCTTTCTTT	CASSLVFGDRGLLNTEAFF
TRBJ1-4	TRBV4-1	few	.	TGCGCCAGCAGCCCCCCGTTGGGAAAACTGTTTTTT	CASSPPLGKLFF
TRBJ2-1	TRBV19	many	.	TGTGCCAGTAGTATGAGCGGGTCATACAATGAGCAGTTCTTC	CASSMSGSYNEQFF
TRBJ2-7	TRBV28	many	TRBD1	TGTGCCAGCAGTCCGACAGGGGCTGGTGAGCAGTACTTC	CASSPTGAGEQYF
TRBJ2-5	TRBV30	many	.	TGTGCCTGGAGTCAACTCGGCGGAAAAGAGACCCAGTACTTC	CAWSQLGGKETQYF
TRBJ2-7	TRBV19	.	TRBD1	TGTGCCAGTAGTCCGTCCTTGGGACAGGGGTCCTACGAGCAGTACTTC	CASSPSLGQGSYEQYF
TRBJ1-1	TRBV4-3	many	.	TGCGCCAGCAGCCAAGATGGGTTCACTGAAGCTTTCTTT	CASSQDGFTEAFF
TRBJ1-1	TRBV5-6	many	TRBD1	TGTGCCAGCAGCGGGACAGCGAACACTGAAGCTTTCTTT	CASSGTANTEAFF
TRBJ2-1	TRBV6-1	many	TRBD2	TGTGCCAGCAGTCACGGGACTAGCGGGGGTAATGAGCAGTTCTTC	CASSHGTSGGNEQFF
TRBJ2-7	TRBV6-1	many	TRBD1	TGTGCCAGCAGGGACAGGGGGGGGACCTACGAGCAGTACTTC	CASRDRGGTYEQYF
TRBJ1-1	TRBV3-1	many	.	TGTGCCAGCAGCCAAGAGGGGAGAAACACTGAAGCTTTCTTT	CASSQEGRNTEAFF
TRBJ1-1	TRBV7-3	many	.	TGTGCCAGCAGCTTAACCCCGGAAAACACTGAAGCTTTCTTT	CASSLTPENTEAFF
TRBJ2-7	TRBV28	many	.	TGTGCCAGCAGCGTAAGGGACGCACTCTACGAGCAGTACTTC	CASSVRDALYEQYF
TRBJ1-2	TRBV19	few	.	TGTGCCAGTAAATCCGGGGAATTCTATGGCTACACCTTC	CASKSGEFYGYTF
TRBJ2-7	TRBV28	many	TRBD2	TGTGCCAGCAGGTCGACTAGCGGGGTATCCTACGAGCAGTACTTC	CASRSTSGVSYEQYF
TRBJ2-7	TRBV15	many	TRBD1	TGTGCCACCAGCTTGTTGGACAGGGGAGACGAGCAGTACTTC	CATSLLDRGDEQYF
TRBJ2-7	TRBV5-1	.	TRBD2	TGCGCCAGCAGCTGGGGCGTAGCGGGGGGATCGTACGAGCAGTACTTC	CASSWGVAGGSYEQYF
TRBJ2-6	TRBV7-3	many	.	TGTGCCAGCAGCTTTCAGGGGAATGGGGCCAACGTCCTGACTTTC	CASSFQGNGANVLTF